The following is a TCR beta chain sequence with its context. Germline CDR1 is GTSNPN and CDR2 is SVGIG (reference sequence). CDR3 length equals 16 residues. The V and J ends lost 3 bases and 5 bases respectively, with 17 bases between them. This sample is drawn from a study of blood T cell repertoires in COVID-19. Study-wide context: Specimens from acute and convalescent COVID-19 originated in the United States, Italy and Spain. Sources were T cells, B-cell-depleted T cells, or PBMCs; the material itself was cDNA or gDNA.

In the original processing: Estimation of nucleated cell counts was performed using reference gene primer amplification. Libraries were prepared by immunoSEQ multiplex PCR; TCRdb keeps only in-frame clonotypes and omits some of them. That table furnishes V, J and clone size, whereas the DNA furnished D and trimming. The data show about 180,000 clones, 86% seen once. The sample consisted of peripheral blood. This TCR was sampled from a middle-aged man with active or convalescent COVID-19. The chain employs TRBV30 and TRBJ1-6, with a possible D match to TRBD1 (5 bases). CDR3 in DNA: TGTGCCTGGAGCCATGGCGCGGGGGACGATAATTCACCCCTCCACTTT. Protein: CAWSHGAGDDNSPLHF.